The rows below give T cell receptor beta chains drawn from one sample of a study of cytomegalovirus exposure and HLA in healthy donors. Sequencing used immunoSEQ multiplex PCR; TCRdb keeps in-frame clones, though not all of them. The sample records about 120,000 clones, 76% being singletons. The source material was PBMCs. The receptors come from a woman in her thirties or forties in good health and CMV-seropositive. Both conserved end residues are part of each CDR3. D genes are given only for firm matches. Expanded clones get a size class; other rows say once, few or many, or leave the size out.

d_gene: -
j_gene: TRBJ1-1
abundance: -
v_gene: TRBV7-9
CDR3aa: CASSRTPGLDHTEAFF
CDR3nt: TGTGCCAGCAGCCGAACTCCGGGACTAGACCACACTGAAGCTTTCTTT

d_gene: TRBD2
j_gene: TRBJ2-5
abundance: few
v_gene: TRBV19
CDR3aa: CAITCTSAETQYF
CDR3nt: TGTGCCATTACGTGCACTAGCGCAGAGACCCAGTACTTC

d_gene: TRBD1
j_gene: TRBJ2-7
abundance: -
v_gene: TRBV30
CDR3aa: CAWGRQGASEQYF
CDR3nt: TGTGCCTGGGGGCGGCAGGGGGCCAGCGAGCAGTACTTC

d_gene: -
j_gene: TRBJ2-2
abundance: -
v_gene: TRBV6-1
CDR3aa: CASTVIAQNTGELFF
CDR3nt: TGTGCCAGCACTGTGATAGCACAGAACACCGGGGAGCTGTTTTTT

d_gene: -
j_gene: TRBJ2-1
abundance: -
v_gene: TRBV11-2
CDR3aa: CASSSYRLSSYNEQFF
CDR3nt: TGTGCCAGCAGCTCGTACAGGCTAAGCTCCTACAATGAGCAGTTCTTC

d_gene: -
j_gene: TRBJ1-2
abundance: -
v_gene: TRBV5-1
CDR3aa: CASRGDKGGYTF
CDR3nt: TGCGCCAGCAGGGGGGACAAGGGTGGCTACACCTTC

d_gene: -
j_gene: TRBJ1-6
abundance: -
v_gene: TRBV7-2
CDR3aa: CASSLNGVVDNSPLHF
CDR3nt: TGTGCCAGCAGCTTAAACGGGGTCGTGGATAATTCACCCCTCCACTTT

d_gene: -
j_gene: TRBJ1-6
abundance: -
v_gene: TRBV19
CDR3aa: CASRSRQTESPLHF
CDR3nt: TGTGCCAGTAGATCGCGACAGACTGAATCACCCCTCCACTTT

d_gene: -
j_gene: TRBJ1-5
abundance: -
v_gene: TRBV6-1
CDR3aa: CASSESGDNQPQHF
CDR3nt: TGTGCCAGCAGTGAATCCGGAGACAATCAGCCCCAGCATTTT

d_gene: TRBD2
j_gene: TRBJ2-5
abundance: few
v_gene: TRBV10-3
CDR3aa: CAISPLAGDAETQYF
CDR3nt: TGTGCCATCAGCCCACTAGCGGGGGATGCAGAGACCCAGTACTTC

d_gene: -
j_gene: TRBJ2-3
abundance: -
v_gene: TRBV5-1
CDR3aa: CASTPGGGLPDTQYF
CDR3nt: TGTGCCAGCACCCCAGGAGGAGGGCTCCCAGATACGCAGTATTTT

d_gene: -
j_gene: TRBJ1-4
abundance: -
v_gene: TRBV18
CDR3aa: CASSETTNEKLFF
CDR3nt: TGTGCCAGCTCGGAGACAACTAATGAAAAACTGTTTTTT

d_gene: -
j_gene: TRBJ1-5
abundance: once
v_gene: TRBV6-6
CDR3aa: CASSYGGNQPQHF
CDR3nt: TGTGCCAGCAGTTACGGAGGGAATCAGCCCCAGCATTTT

d_gene: -
j_gene: TRBJ2-5
abundance: -
v_gene: TRBV4-1
CDR3aa: CASSRPGRQETQYF
CDR3nt: TGCGCCAGCAGCCGCCCTGGGAGGCAAGAGACCCAGTACTTC

d_gene: -
j_gene: TRBJ1-3
abundance: -
v_gene: TRBV30
CDR3aa: CACPYNSSGNTIYF
CDR3nt: TGTGCCTGTCCCTACAACAGCTCTGGAAACACCATATATTTT

d_gene: -
j_gene: TRBJ2-7
abundance: -
v_gene: TRBV30
CDR3aa: CAWTIYHEQYF
CDR3nt: TGTGCCTGGACGATCTACCACGAGCAGTACTTC

d_gene: TRBD1
j_gene: TRBJ2-3
abundance: -
v_gene: TRBV19
CDR3aa: CASRKTGGSDTQYF
CDR3nt: TGTGCCAGTAGGAAGACAGGGGGGTCAGATACGCAGTATTTT

d_gene: -
j_gene: TRBJ1-4
abundance: few
v_gene: TRBV6-5
CDR3aa: CASRRGNEKLFF
CDR3nt: TGTGCCAGCAGAAGGGGCAATGAAAAACTGTTTTTT

d_gene: TRBD1
j_gene: TRBJ1-1
abundance: -
v_gene: TRBV27
CDR3aa: CASNAGQGAGAFF
CDR3nt: TGTGCCAGCAATGCGGGACAGGGGGCCGGAGCTTTCTTT

d_gene: TRBD1
j_gene: TRBJ2-7
abundance: -
v_gene: TRBV4-1
CDR3aa: CASSRGGSDEQYF
CDR3nt: TGCGCCAGCAGCCGAGGGGGCTCAGACGAGCAGTACTTC

d_gene: TRBD1
j_gene: TRBJ1-1
abundance: -
v_gene: TRBV7-4
CDR3aa: CASRSRGRNTEAFF
CDR3nt: TGTGCCAGCAGGAGTAGGGGGCGGAACACTGAAGCTTTCTTT

d_gene: TRBD2
j_gene: TRBJ2-5
abundance: -
v_gene: TRBV11-3
CDR3aa: CASSLVVGRLAVQETQYF
CDR3nt: TGTGCCAGCAGCTTAGTGGTGGGAAGACTAGCGGTTCAAGAGACCCAGTACTTC

d_gene: TRBD2
j_gene: TRBJ2-2
abundance: -
v_gene: TRBV7-9
CDR3aa: CASRRAGGGGNTGELFF
CDR3nt: TGTGCCAGCCGGCGCGCGGGAGGCGGGGGTAACACCGGGGAGCTGTTTTTT

d_gene: TRBD1
j_gene: TRBJ1-6
abundance: -
v_gene: TRBV6-5
CDR3aa: CASSYAGTENSPLHF
CDR3nt: TGTGCCAGCAGTTACGCCGGGACAGAAAATTCACCCCTCCACTTT

d_gene: TRBD1
j_gene: TRBJ1-2
abundance: -
v_gene: TRBV18
CDR3aa: CASSPSAPGQGTYGYTF
CDR3nt: TGTGCCAGCTCACCAAGCGCCCCGGGACAGGGGACCTATGGCTACACCTTC

d_gene: TRBD2
j_gene: TRBJ2-3
abundance: -
v_gene: TRBV30
CDR3aa: CAWTSGADTQYF
CDR3nt: TGTGCCTGGACTAGCGGGGCAGATACGCAGTATTTT

d_gene: -
j_gene: TRBJ2-3
abundance: -
v_gene: TRBV21-1
CDR3aa: CASSKGMCSIGDTQYF
CDR3nt: TGTGCCAGCAGCAAAGGTATGTGCAGTATTGGAGATACGCAGTATTTT

d_gene: -
j_gene: TRBJ1-3
abundance: -
v_gene: TRBV30
CDR3aa: CAWSVPFQGRNTIYF
CDR3nt: TGTGCCTGGAGTGTACCCTTTCAGGGAAGAAACACCATATATTTT